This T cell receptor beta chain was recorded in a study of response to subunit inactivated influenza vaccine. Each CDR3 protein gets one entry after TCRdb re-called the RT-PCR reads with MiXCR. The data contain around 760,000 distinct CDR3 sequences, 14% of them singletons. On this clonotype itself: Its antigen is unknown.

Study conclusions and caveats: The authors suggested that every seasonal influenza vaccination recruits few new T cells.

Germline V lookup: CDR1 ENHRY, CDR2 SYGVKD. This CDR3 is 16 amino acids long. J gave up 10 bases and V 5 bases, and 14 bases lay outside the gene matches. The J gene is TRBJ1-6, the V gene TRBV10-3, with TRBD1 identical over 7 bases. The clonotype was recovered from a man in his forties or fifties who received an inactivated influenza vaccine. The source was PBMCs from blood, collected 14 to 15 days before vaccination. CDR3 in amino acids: CAISSEGAGASSPLHF. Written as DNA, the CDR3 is TGTGCCATCAGTAGTGAGGGGGCGGGTGCGTCCTCACCCCTCCACTTT.